Below, 23 T cell receptor beta chains from the same sample are listed, as sequenced in a study of low-dose radiotherapy and immunotherapy resistance in tumors. TRAV- and TRBV-specific primers, spanning alpha and beta chains, primed first-strand cDNA. The authors amplified TCRs for approximately 20 PCR cycles with a constant-region primer and a V-primer adapter. MiXCR, applied by TCRdb to the reads, yields one record per CDR3 protein. In the table there are 13,000 or so distinct CDR3 sequences, 75% of which are singletons. The receptors were sampled from a human donor with advanced metastatic prostate, ovarian, gallbladder or colorectal cancer (not recorded which). This table probably holds off-target reads from a library built for another chain.

CDR3 nucleotide sequence: TGTGCCAGCAGTTACTCGAATCTAGCGGTCACAGATACGCAGTATTTT. Amino acid sequence: CASSYSNLAVTDTQYF. This rearrangement joins TRBV6-5 to TRBJ2-3; 7 positions agree with TRBD2. This CDR3 contains 16 residues. Germline CDR1 and CDR2: MNHEY and SVGAGI. V shed 0 bases and J 2 bases; nucleotides not matched to a gene: 5.

The CDR3 coding sequence is TGTGCCAGTAGTGCCCCAGGCATCCAAGAGACCCAGTACTTC. Translated: CASSAPGIQETQYF. This rearrangement joins TRBV19 to TRBJ2-5; D is unresolved. The CDR3 is 14 amino acids. V was clipped by 5 bases and J by 1 base, with 11 bases between them. The germline CDR1 and CDR2 sequences are LNHDA and SQIVND (reference sequence).

This clonotype was detected a few times. The chain is built from TRBV12-3 or TRBV12-4 and TRBJ2-5, with 11 bases fitting TRBD2. This CDR3 has 15 amino acids. The junction had 6 bases not matched to a gene; V was cut back by 6 bases and J by 3 bases. CDR3 amino acids: CASSSSGGTEETQYF. CDR3 DNA sequence: TGTGCCAGCAGCTCTAGCGGGGGGACTGAAGAGACCCAGTACTTC.

The CDR3 is CSANDNSGNTIYF. Written as DNA, the CDR3 is TGCAGTGCTAATGACAATTCCGGAAACACCATATATTTT. The rearrangement joins TRBV20-1 to TRBJ1-3; no definite D call. The ends were cut back, 4 bases at V and 4 bases at J, with 11 bases in the middle. Germline V gene data show CDR1 as DFQATT and CDR2 as SNEGSKA (reference sequence). The CDR3 has 13 amino acids.

The CDR3 nucleotides are TGTGCCAGCAGCCATCCGGGGAGGGAGAGGAATGGCTACACCTTC. This sequence encodes CASSHPGRERNGYTF. The genes are TRBV4-2 and TRBJ1-2; D ambiguous. The V gene lost 3 bases and the J gene lost 6 bases, with 17 bases spanning the gap. Germline loops: CDR1 LGHNA, CDR2 YNFKEQ. There are 15 residues in the CDR3.

On this clonotype: Its ends do not fully match the called genes, so a read error is possible. The chain links TRBV6-1 to TRBJ1-2; the match to TRBD1 covers 8 bases. Germline CDR1 and CDR2: MNHNS and SASEGT. The CDR3 totals 8 residues. In DNA, the CDR3 is TGTGCCAGTGACAGGGGCCCTTTC. It specifies CASDRGPF.

The chain's CDR3 is CSVEVGAEQYF. The DNA of the CDR3 is TGCAGCGTTGAAGTGGGGGCAGAGCAGTACTTC. The genes are TRBV29-1 and TRBJ2-7; D possibly corresponds to TRBD1 (6 bases). CDR3 length: 11 residues. V was clipped by 1 base and J by 7 bases, with 8 bases between them. Germline V gene lookup returns CDR1 SQVTM and CDR2 ANQGSEA.

This chain uses TRBV7-8 with TRBJ2-6, with 10 bases aligning to TRBD1. Germline CDR1 SGHVS, CDR2 FQNEAQ. The CDR3 length is 17 residues. Losses at the gene ends were 4 bases for V and 4 bases for J; bases not matched to a gene: 7. CDR3 DNA sequence: TGTGCCAGCAGCTCCGGGACAGGGGTTTTCGGGGCCAACGTCCTGACTTTC. This encodes CASSSGTGVFGANVLTF.

The chain joins TRBV15 to TRBJ2-5; 7 bases fit TRBD2. This CDR3 contains 16 residues. From germline, CDR1 is LNHNV and CDR2 YYDKDF (reference sequence). With V trimmed by 1 base and J by 4 bases, 9 bases remained unmatched. The CDR3, as DNA: TGTGCCACCAGCAGAGGGGAGGGCGGGGTAGGAGAGACCCAGTACTTC. This gives the protein CATSRGEGGVGETQYF.

The chain has TRBV7-2 and TRBJ1-3; D is ambiguous. This CDR3 is built from 14 residues. Germline values: CDR1 SGHTA, CDR2 FQGNSA. Trimming took 4 bases from V and 0 from J, leaving 7 bases between them. Written as DNA, the CDR3 is TGTGCCAGCAGCTCCCCCCTCTCTGGAAACACCATATATTTT. This translates into CASSSPLSGNTIYF. The full variable domain, its missing parts supplied by reference TRBV7-2 and TRBJ1-3, is GAGVSQSPSNKVTEKGKDVELRCDPISGHTALYWYRQSLGQGLEFLIYFQGNSAPDKSGLPSDRFSAERTGGSVSTLTIQRTQQEDSAVYLCASSSPLSGNTIYFGEGSWLTVV.

This clonotype showed up just a few times. CDR3 sequence reads: CASSLLGGRSGNTIYF. CDR3 in DNA: TGTGCCAGCAGCTTGCTTGGGGGAAGAAGTGGAAACACCATATATTTT. The chain joins TRBV7-9 to TRBJ1-3, with a tentative D call TRBD1 (5 bases). The germline V and J ends were trimmed by 3 bases and 3 bases, with 15 bases remaining between them. The CDR3 contains 16 residues. Germline-derived CDR1 and CDR2 are SEHNR and FQNEAQ (reference sequence).

This clonotype was observed a few times. The J gene is TRBJ2-3, the V gene TRBV5-8; 11 nucleotides agree with TRBD2. The germline V gene encodes CDR1 SGHTS and CDR2 YDEGEE. Germline trimming cut 7 bases from V and 2 bases from J; bases unmatched to any gene: 9. The CDR3 sequence is 16 residues long. The CDR3 DNA sequence: TGTGCCAGCCGAGCCCCACTAGCGGGGGCCACAGATACGCAGTATTTT. It translates to CASRAPLAGATDTQYF.

About this clonotype itself: An end of the junction does not agree with germline; a read error may underlie this. This chain connects TRBV6-8 to TRBJ1-6; D remains ambiguous. Looked up from germline, CDR1 is MNHGY and CDR2 is SAAAGT. CDR3 length: 15 amino acids. The CDR3 DNA reads TGTGCCAGCAGCTACTTTGGGCAGTCACATTCACCCCTCCACTTT. Residues: CASSYFGQSHSPLHF.

This chain connects TRBV19 to TRBJ2-5, with a tentative D call TRBD1 (5 bases). The germline gives CDR1 LNHDA, CDR2 SQIVND (reference sequence). CDR3 size: 14 residues. V lost 5 bases and J lost 4, with 14 bases in between. The CDR3 nucleotides are TGTGCCAGTAGTCCGGACACCGAGAGAGAGACCCAGTACTTC. It codes for CASSPDTERETQYF.

The J gene is TRBJ2-3, the V gene TRBV6-5, with a tentative D call TRBD2 (5 bases). Trimming left V 5 bases short and J 4 bases short, with 10 bases between. The CDR3 consists of 13 residues. Germline V lookup: CDR1 MNHEY, CDR2 SVGAGI. The CDR3 coding sequence is TGTGCCAGCAGTCTAACTAGTGCAGATACGCAGTATTTT. This codes for CASSLTSADTQYF.

The J gene is TRBJ2-2, the V gene TRBV11-2; D remains unclear. The CDR3 extends over 14 amino acids. The V gene lost 0 bases and the J gene lost 8 bases, with 10 bases spanning the gap. Germline CDR1 reads SGHAT; CDR2 reads FQNNGV. The CDR3 region is CASSLDLTVGELFF. CDR3 sequence (DNA): TGTGCCAGCAGCTTAGACCTGACCGTTGGGGAGCTGTTTTTT.

The chain combines TRBV14 with TRBJ2-5, with 11 bases aligning to TRBD2. Unmatched junction bases numbered 3, after V lost 4 bases and J lost 2 bases. The CDR3 length is 15 residues. The germline gives CDR1 SGHDN, CDR2 FVKESK. The CDR3 sequence is CASSRGLAAQETQYF. The CDR3 bases are TGTGCCAGCAGCCGGGGACTAGCGGCTCAAGAGACCCAGTACTTC.

The CDR3 protein is CSVGPTYEQYF. CDR3 nucleotides: TGCAGCGTTGGACCCACCTACGAGCAGTACTTC. The chain joins TRBV29-1 to TRBJ2-7, with unresolved D. Trimming removed 4 bases from V and 2 bases from J, with 6 bases in between. This CDR3 contains 11 residues. Germline-derived CDR1 and CDR2 are SQVTM and ANQGSEA.

This clonotype was counted a few times. The V and J genes are TRBV5-1 and TRBJ1-2; a weak D match, TRBD1 (6 bases). The CDR3 extends over 14 amino acids. In germline, CDR1 is SGHRS, CDR2 YFSETQ. The ends were cut back, 4 bases at V and 2 bases at J, with 12 bases in the middle. The CDR3 region has the DNA TGCGCCAGCAGCACCGGGGGGCAGAACTATGGCTACACCTTC. As protein: CASSTGGQNYGYTF.

CDR3 residues: CASRGLAFDEQFF. CDR3 bases: TGTGCCAGCAGAGGACTAGCTTTCGATGAGCAGTTCTTC. This chain links TRBV5-6 with TRBJ2-1; TRBD2 aligns across 8 bases. The CDR3 totals 13 residues. J lost 8 bases, V lost 5 bases, and 6 bases had no gene match. Germline V gene sequence: CDR1 SGHDT, CDR2 YYEEEE.

The chain carries TRBV2 and TRBJ2-2, with D tentatively TRBD2 (6 bases). The length of the CDR3 is 16 residues. Germline values: CDR1 SNHLY, CDR2 FYNNEI. V was shortened by 3 bases and J by 3 bases, with 14 bases between the two germline ends. As DNA, the CDR3 is TGTGCCAGCAGTGAGCGGGGAAGTTGGTACACCGGGGAGCTGTTTTTT. Protein product: CASSERGSWYTGELFF.

CDR3 in DNA: TGTGCCAGCAGCTCCTCAGGATTTAGCAATCAGCCCCAGCATTTT. Protein: CASSSSGFSNQPQHF. The rearrangement joins TRBV7-9 to TRBJ1-5; no firm D call. V was trimmed by 4 bases and J by 0 bases, leaving 10 bases between them. The CDR3 loop spans 15 amino acids. In germline, CDR1 is SEHNR, CDR2 FQNEAQ (reference sequence).

The rearrangement links TRBV5-1 to TRBJ1-1; tentatively, D is TRBD1 (6 bases). V was pared by 2 bases and J by 0 bases, with 11 bases between. CDR1 and CDR2 from the germline V gene are SGHRS and YFSETQ. The CDR3 loop spans 15 amino acids. The CDR3 bases are TGCGCCAGCAGCTTTACAGGGTACATGAACACTGAAGCTTTCTTT. Residues: CASSFTGYMNTEAFF.